At least ten counts were recorded for the clone carrying this TCR beta chain. This CDR3 region has 16 residues. V trimming: 2 bases; J trimming: 0 bases; junction bases outside the gene matches: 3. Germline assignment: CDR1 SGHRS and CDR2 YFSETQ. Total RNA (around 500 ng) served as template for TCR beta cDNA synthesis primed by a constant-region primer. Each TCR beta library was derived from three nested multiplex PCR rounds that employed slightly modified ARM-PCR. For around 10 cycles apiece, the opening two PCR rounds ran with TRBV1-TRBV30 forward primers and a C-beta reverse primer. MiXCR, applied by TCRdb to the multiplex PCR reads, yields one record per CDR3 protein. The data contain tens of thousands of distinct CDR3 sequences, approximately 77% of them singletons. Co-extraction of both nucleic acids (RNA and DNA) used 20-30 mg of unsorted bulk tissue. Sampling of each tumor involved five separate regions.

The source of the sample is a study of tumor-infiltrating lymphocytes in primary liver carcinoma. Sequenced material: liver tumor tissue from sampling region 1. The subset is: tumor region T1, superior pole. The chain joins TRBV5-1 to TRBJ2-1, with 9 bases identical to TRBD2. The clonotype originates from a man between 35 and 55 years old with primary liver carcinoma and hepatitis B virus infection. CDR3 DNA: TGCGCCAGCAGCTTCCTTAGCGGGAGCTCCTACAATGAGCAGTTCTTC. Encoded protein: CASSFLSGSSYNEQFF.